These 5 T cell receptor beta chains were all obtained from the same sample, sequenced in a study of CD8 T cells in ankylosing spondylitis. The study, taken as a whole, reports: Seemingly distinctive of ankylosing spondylitis blood was a TCR beta motif formed by eight highly homologous variants.

Their antigens are not known. TCRdb passed the 5' RACE reads through MiXCR, listing each CDR3 protein once. The profile shows about 390,000 distinct CDR3 sequences, 20% to 25% of them singletons. The specimen sequenced was blood, either unsorted or a sorted T cell fraction (not recorded which). These receptors all stem from a male donor with ankylosing spondylitis.

In this sample, this clonotype turned up a few times. The gene calls are TRBV15 and TRBJ1-1, with a tentative D call TRBD1 (5 bases). V lost 3 bases and J 1 base, leaving 12 bases between the germline ends. This CDR3 region has 15 residues. Germline V gives CDR1 LNHNV, CDR2 YYDKDF (reference sequence). The CDR3 here is CATSRLRGANTEAFF. The DNA for the CDR3 is TGTGCCACCAGCAGGCTTAGAGGGGCGAACACTGAAGCTTTCTTT.

The V and J genes are TRBV12-3 or TRBV12-4 and TRBJ2-5; either TRBD1 or TRBD2 may supply D (5 bases each). Deletions cut 7 bases from V and 4 bases from J, with 19 bases between. The CDR3 runs 15 residues. CDR3 coding DNA: TGTGCCAGCAATCCGTTTGGGGGAAGGTCAGAGACCCAGTACTTC. It codes for CASNPFGGRSETQYF.

This clonotype was seen many times. The rearrangement links TRBV29-1 to TRBJ1-2; no firm D call. Germline values: CDR1 SQVTM, CDR2 ANQGSEA. The CDR3 consists of 10 residues. The V and J ends lost 3 bases and 8 bases respectively, with 7 bases between them. CDR3 sequence reads: CSVDTDGYTF. The CDR3 coding sequence is TGCAGCGTTGATACAGACGGCTACACCTTC.

This clonotype has more than one count but fewer than ten. The V call is TRBV9, the J call TRBJ1-2; D ambiguous. The CDR3 totals 14 residues. CDR1 and CDR2 (germline): SGDLS, YYNGEE. The V and J ends lost 0 bases and 0 bases respectively, with 6 bases between them. The CDR3 DNA is TGTGCCAGCAGCGTAGGGCTCACTAACTATGGCTACACCTTC. As protein: CASSVGLTNYGYTF.

The J gene is TRBJ1-1, the V gene TRBV4-3, with D unresolved. The germline V gene encodes CDR1 LGHNA and CDR2 YSLEER. V was clipped by 4 bases and J by 5 bases, with 14 bases between them. The length of the CDR3 is 14 residues. CDR3 protein: CASSLSRSRTEAFF. Written as DNA, the CDR3 is TGCGCCAGCAGCCTCTCCCGGTCGAGAACTGAAGCTTTCTTT.